A single sample is the source of the 8 T cell receptor beta chains below, sequenced in a study of T cells in Graves' hyperthyroidism and ophthalmopathy. TCR beta CDR3 regions were amplified from RNA transcripts. The primer set for the first-round RT-PCR of the TCR CDR3 was HTBI. MiXCR, run by TCRdb on the multiplex PCR reads, gives a single entry per CDR3 protein. The sample has 500,000 to 700,000 distinct CDR3 sequences, 16% seen once. Input material: blood. These receptors all stem from a woman between 18 and 29 years old with Graves' hyperthyroidism.

V is TRBV5-6 and J is TRBJ2-1, with a tentative D call TRBD2 (5 bases). Germline V gives CDR1 SGHDT, CDR2 YYEEEE. This CDR3 is built from 14 residues. Trimming left V 0 bases short and J 7 bases short, with 11 bases between. The CDR3 loop is CASSLGLRGNEQFF. CDR3 in DNA: TGTGCCAGCAGCTTGGGACTCCGCGGGAATGAGCAGTTCTTC.

A few counts support this clonotype. The chain links TRBV7-2 to TRBJ1-3; no clear D. This CDR3 region has 15 residues. The germline CDR1 and CDR2 sequences are SGHTA and FQGNSA. The V and J ends lost 5 bases and 0 bases respectively, with 11 bases between them. In DNA form, the CDR3 reads TGTGCCAGCAGCCTGAGGTGGACCTCTGGAAACACCATATATTTT. This gives the protein CASSLRWTSGNTIYF.

This clonotype occurred many times. The rearrangement joins TRBV5-1 to TRBJ2-5; the D gene could be TRBD1 or TRBD2 (5 bases each). Per the germline V gene, CDR1 is SGHRS and CDR2 is YFSETQ. This CDR3 is built from 15 residues. V was shortened by 3 bases and J by 4 bases, with 16 bases between the two germline ends. This chain's CDR3 is CASSSLPSGGETQYF. The CDR3 DNA reads TGCGCCAGCAGCTCCCTGCCGTCTGGGGGAGAGACCCAGTACTTC. Drawing the rest from reference TRBV5-1 and TRBJ2-5, the complete variable domain is KAGVTQTPRYLIKTRGQQVTLSCSPISGHRSVSWYQQTPGQGLQFLFEYFSETQRNKGNFPGRFSGRQFSNSRSEMNVSTLELGDSALYLCASSSLPSGGETQYFGPGTRLLVL.

As to this clonotype: A single base separates this from a much larger clone, so it may be a read error. This chain uses TRBV24-1 with TRBJ2-3; D unresolved. CDR1 is KGHDR, CDR2 SFDVKD, per germline. There are 13 residues in the CDR3. V gave up 3 bases and J gave up 7 bases, with 10 bases separating them. The CDR3 sequence: CATSDGMPYTQYF. The DNA of the CDR3 is TGTGCCACCAGTGATGGAATGCCTTATACGCAGTATTTT.

This clonotype appeared a few times. This chain links TRBV6-2 or TRBV6-3 with TRBJ2-1; no clear D gene. Germline CDR1 and CDR2: MNHEY and SVGEGT. The CDR3 sequence is 14 residues long. Trimming removed 7 bases from V and 0 bases from J, with 10 bases in between. The CDR3 region has the DNA TGTGCCAGCAACGTCGCAAGCTCCTACAATGAGCAGTTCTTC. Translation: CASNVASSYNEQFF.

This clonotype occurred a few times. The rearrangement uses TRBV5-4 and TRBJ2-7, with 12 bases that match TRBD2. Germline V gene lookup returns CDR1 SGHNT and CDR2 YYREEE (reference sequence). The CDR3 runs 15 residues. The V gene end was trimmed by 4 bases and the J gene end by 4 bases; junction bases not matched to a gene: 6. CDR3 sequence reads: CASSHLGLAGYEQYF. The CDR3 DNA sequence: TGTGCCAGCAGCCACCTGGGACTAGCGGGTTACGAGCAGTACTTC.

The chain couples TRBV30 to TRBJ1-6, with 10 positions matching TRBD1. CDR1 and CDR2 (germline): GTSNPN, SVGIG (reference sequence). The CDR3 has 15 amino acids. V gave up 3 bases and J gave up 8 bases; unmatched junction bases: 7. The CDR3 bases are TGTGCCTGGAGAAGAACCGGGACAGGGGATTCACCCCTCCACTTT. This translates into CAWRRTGTGDSPLHF.

The V and J genes are TRBV9 and TRBJ2-5, with D unresolved. Germline-derived CDR1 and CDR2 are SGDLS and YYNGEE. The CDR3 runs 13 residues. The V and J ends lost 3 bases and 5 bases respectively, with 11 bases between them. In DNA, the CDR3 is TGTGCCAGCAGCGCAGGACCACGGGAGACCCAGTACTTC. The encoded protein is CASSAGPRETQYF.